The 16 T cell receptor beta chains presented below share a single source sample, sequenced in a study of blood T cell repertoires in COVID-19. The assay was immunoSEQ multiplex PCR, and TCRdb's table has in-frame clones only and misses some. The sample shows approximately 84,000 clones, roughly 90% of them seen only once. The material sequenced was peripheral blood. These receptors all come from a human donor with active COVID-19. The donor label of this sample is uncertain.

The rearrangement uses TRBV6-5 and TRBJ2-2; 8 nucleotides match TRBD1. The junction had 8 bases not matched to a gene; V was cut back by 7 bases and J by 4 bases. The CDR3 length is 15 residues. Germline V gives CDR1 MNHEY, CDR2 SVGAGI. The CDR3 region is CASNPRDRGTGELFF. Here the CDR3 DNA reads TGTGCCAGCAATCCGAGAGACAGGGGCACCGGGGAGCTGTTTTTT.

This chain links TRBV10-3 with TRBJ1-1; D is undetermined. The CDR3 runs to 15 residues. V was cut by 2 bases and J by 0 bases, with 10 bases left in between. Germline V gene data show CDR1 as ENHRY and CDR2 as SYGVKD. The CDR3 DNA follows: TGTGCCATCAGTGAGACGGGTGTGGTGAACACTGAAGCTTTCTTT. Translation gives CAISETGVVNTEAFF.

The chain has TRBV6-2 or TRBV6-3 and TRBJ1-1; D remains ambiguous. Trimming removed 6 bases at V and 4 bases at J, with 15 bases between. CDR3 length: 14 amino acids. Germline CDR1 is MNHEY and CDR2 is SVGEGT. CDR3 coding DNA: TGTGCCAGCAGCCATTCCGCGACGGGCACTGAAGCTTTCTTT. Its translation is CASSHSATGTEAFF.

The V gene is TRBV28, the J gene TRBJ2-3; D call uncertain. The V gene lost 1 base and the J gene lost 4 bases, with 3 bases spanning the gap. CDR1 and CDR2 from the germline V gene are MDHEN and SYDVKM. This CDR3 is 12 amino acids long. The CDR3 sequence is CASSLLADTQYF. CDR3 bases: TGTGCCAGCAGTTTATTAGCAGATACGCAGTATTTT.

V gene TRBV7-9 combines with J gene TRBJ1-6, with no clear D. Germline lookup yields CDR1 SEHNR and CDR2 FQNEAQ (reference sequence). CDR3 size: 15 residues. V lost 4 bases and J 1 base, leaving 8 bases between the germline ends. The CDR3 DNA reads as TGTGCCAGCAGCTCCGTCGTTTCCTATAATTCACCCCTCCACTTT. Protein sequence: CASSSVVSYNSPLHF. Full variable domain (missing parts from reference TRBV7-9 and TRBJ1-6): DTGVSQNPRHKITKRGQNVTFRCDPISEHNRLYWYRQTLGQGPEFLTYFQNEAQLEKSRLLSDRFSAERPKGSFSTLEIQRTEQGDSAMYLCASSSVVSYNSPLHFGNGTRLTVT.

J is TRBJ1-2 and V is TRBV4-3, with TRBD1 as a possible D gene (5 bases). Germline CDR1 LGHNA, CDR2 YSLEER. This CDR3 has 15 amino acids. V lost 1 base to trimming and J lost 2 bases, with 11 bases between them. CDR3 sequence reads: CASSQVSQGNYGYTF. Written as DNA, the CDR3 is TGCGCCAGCAGCCAAGTGAGTCAGGGAAACTATGGCTACACCTTC.

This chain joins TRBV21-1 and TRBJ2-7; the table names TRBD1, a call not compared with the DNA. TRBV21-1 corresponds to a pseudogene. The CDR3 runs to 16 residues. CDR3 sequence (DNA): TGTGCCAGCAGCAAAGTGGGACAGGGGGTCCCCTACGAGCAGTACTTC. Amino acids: CASSKVGQGVPYEQYF.

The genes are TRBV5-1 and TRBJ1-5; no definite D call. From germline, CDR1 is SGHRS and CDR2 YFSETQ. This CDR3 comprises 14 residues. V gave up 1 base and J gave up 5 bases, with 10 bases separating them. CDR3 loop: CASSLFPGDQPQHF. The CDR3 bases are TGCGCCAGCAGCTTGTTCCCGGGAGATCAGCCCCAGCATTTT.

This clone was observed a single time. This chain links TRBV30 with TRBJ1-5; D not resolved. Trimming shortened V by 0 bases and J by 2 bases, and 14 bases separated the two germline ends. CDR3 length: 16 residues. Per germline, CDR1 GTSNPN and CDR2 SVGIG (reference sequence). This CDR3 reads CAWSVRLSVGNQPQHF. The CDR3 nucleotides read TGTGCCTGGAGTGTACGATTATCGGTTGGCAATCAGCCCCAGCATTTT.

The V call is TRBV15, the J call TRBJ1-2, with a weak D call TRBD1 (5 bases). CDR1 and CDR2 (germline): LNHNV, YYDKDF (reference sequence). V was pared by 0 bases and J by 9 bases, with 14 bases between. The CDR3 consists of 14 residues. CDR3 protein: CATSRDWTSLSYTF. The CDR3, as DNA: TGTGCCACCAGCAGAGACTGGACATCTCTCAGCTACACCTTC.

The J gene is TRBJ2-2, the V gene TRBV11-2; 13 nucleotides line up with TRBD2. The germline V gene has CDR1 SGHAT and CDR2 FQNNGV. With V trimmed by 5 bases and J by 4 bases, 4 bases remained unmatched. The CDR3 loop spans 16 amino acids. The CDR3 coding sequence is TGTGCCAGCAGCCTTACTAGCGGGGGGGGCACCGGGGAGCTGTTTTTT. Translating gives CASSLTSGGGTGELFF.

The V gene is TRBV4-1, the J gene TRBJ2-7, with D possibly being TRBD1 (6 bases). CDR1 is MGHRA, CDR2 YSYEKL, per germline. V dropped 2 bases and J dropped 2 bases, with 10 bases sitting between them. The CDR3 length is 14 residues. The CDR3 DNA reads TGCGCCAGCAGCCAAACAGGGCCCCCCTACGAGCAGTACTTC. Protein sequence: CASSQTGPPYEQYF.

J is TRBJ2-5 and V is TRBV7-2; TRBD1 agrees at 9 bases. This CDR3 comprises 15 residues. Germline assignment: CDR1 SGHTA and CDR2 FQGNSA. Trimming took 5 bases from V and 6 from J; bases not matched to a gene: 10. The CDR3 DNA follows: TGTGCCAGCAGCCATCCGGGACAGGGTAGGCAGACCCAGTACTTC. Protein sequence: CASSHPGQGRQTQYF.

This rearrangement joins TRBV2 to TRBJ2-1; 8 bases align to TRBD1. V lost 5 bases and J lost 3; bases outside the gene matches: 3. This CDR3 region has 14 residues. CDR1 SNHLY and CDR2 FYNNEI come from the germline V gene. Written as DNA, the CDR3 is TGTGCCAGCAGTCGGACAGGGCTCTACAATGAGCAGTTCTTC. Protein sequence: CASSRTGLYNEQFF.

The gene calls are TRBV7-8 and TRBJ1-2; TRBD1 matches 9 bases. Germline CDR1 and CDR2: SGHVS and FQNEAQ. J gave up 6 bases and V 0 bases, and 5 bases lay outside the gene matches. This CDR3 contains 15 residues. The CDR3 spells CASSLAVRTGDGYTF. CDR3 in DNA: TGTGCCAGCAGCTTAGCGGTCCGGACAGGGGATGGCTACACCTTC.

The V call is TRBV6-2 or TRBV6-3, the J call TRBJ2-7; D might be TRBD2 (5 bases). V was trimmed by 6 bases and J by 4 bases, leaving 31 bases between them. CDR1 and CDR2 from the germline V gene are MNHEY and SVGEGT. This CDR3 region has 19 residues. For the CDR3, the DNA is TGTGCCAGCAGCCTAACCACCCCTCAAGGACTTCAAAGAGGATACGAGCAGTACTTC. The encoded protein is CASSLTTPQGLQRGYEQYF.